What follows are 22 T cell receptor beta chains derived from one specimen sequenced in a study of breast tumors, draining lymph nodes, adjacent tissues. Via MiXCR, TCRdb re-called the multiplex PCR reads, giving one row per CDR3 protein. The sample has about 11,000 distinct CDR3 sequences; roughly 34% are singletons. The specimen was breast tumor tissue. The receptors stem from a female donor with breast cancer. Some clones in this sample may be carry-over from other donors' samples.

This clonotype has more than one count but fewer than ten. A much larger clone lies one base from this, so it may be a read error. This sequence joins TRBV19 and TRBJ2-4, with a possible D match to TRBD1 (6 bases). Germline assignment: CDR1 LNHDA and CDR2 SQIVND (reference sequence). There are 12 residues in the CDR3. CDR3 nucleotides: TGTGCCAGTAATATACAGGGAAACATTCAGTACTTC. Protein: CASNIQGNIQYF.

This clonotype was found a few times. This sequence joins TRBV2 and TRBJ1-3, with D possibly TRBD1 on 6 matching bases. This CDR3 is built from 14 residues. With 5 bases removed from V and 1 base from J, the gap between germline ends came to 9 bases. Germline CDR1 is SNHLY and CDR2 is FYNNEI. CDR3 bases: TGTGCCAGCAGTCGTGGACAGTCTGGAAACACCATATATTTT. Residues: CASSRGQSGNTIYF.

The V call is TRBV2, the J call TRBJ2-5, with D possibly matching TRBD2 (6 bases). Germline-derived CDR1 and CDR2 are SNHLY and FYNNEI. The CDR3 is 14 residues long. V was clipped by 7 bases and J by 2 bases, with 14 bases between them. The CDR3 sequence is CASKSRESQETQYF. CDR3 nucleotides: TGTGCCAGCAAGTCCCGGGAGTCGCAAGAGACCCAGTACTTC.

V gene TRBV5-4 combines with J gene TRBJ2-1; 15 positions agree with TRBD2. J lost 8 bases, V lost 4 bases, and 7 bases had no gene match. CDR1 and CDR2 from the germline V gene are SGHNT and YYREEE (reference sequence). CDR3 size: 16 residues. CDR3 in DNA: TGTGCCAGCAGCCAATCGGGACTAGCGGGGGGCGATGAGCAGTTCTTC. It is translated as CASSQSGLAGGDEQFF.

Judged by abundance, this clonotype is medium-sized. CDR3: CASSVGGQGVYEQYF. DNA for the CDR3: TGTGCCAGCAGCGTAGGGGGACAGGGGGTCTACGAGCAGTACTTC. The chain carries TRBV9 and TRBJ2-7; TRBD1 matches 11 bases. Germline CDR1 and CDR2: SGDLS and YYNGEE. V lost 0 bases to trimming and J lost 3 bases; unmatched junction nucleotides: 2. The CDR3 totals 15 residues.

This clonotype was detected many times. This chain uses TRBV19 with TRBJ2-2; possibly TRBD2 for D (5 bases). This CDR3 is 15 amino acids long. V was cut by 3 bases and J by 2 bases, with 10 bases left in between. Per germline, CDR1 LNHDA and CDR2 SQIVND (reference sequence). This CDR3 is CASSMALGNTGELFF. The CDR3 coding sequence is TGTGCCAGTAGTATGGCACTAGGAAACACCGGGGAGCTGTTTTTT.

This clonotype has at least ten counts. CDR3 DNA sequence: TGTGCCAGCAGTTTAGTGACTAGCGGGGGGACAGATACGCAGTATTTT. It specifies CASSLVTSGGTDTQYF. The rearrangement links TRBV12-3 or TRBV12-4 to TRBJ2-3; the match to TRBD2 covers 13 bases. The CDR3 covers 16 residues. V lost 1 base to trimming and J lost 3 bases; unmatched junction nucleotides: 1.

V usage is TRBV20-1 and J usage is TRBJ2-6; 14 nucleotides agree with TRBD2. The germline gives CDR1 DFQATT, CDR2 SNEGSKA (reference sequence). The CDR3 loop spans 20 amino acids. With 4 bases clipped from V and 2 bases from J, the junction kept 13 bases outside the gene matches. CDR3 amino acids: CSANPRLAGGPGPGANVLTF. DNA for the CDR3: TGCAGTGCTAACCCACGACTAGCGGGAGGGCCGGGCCCTGGGGCCAACGTCCTGACTTTC.

J is TRBJ2-1 and V is TRBV19, with D possibly being TRBD2 (6 bases). Trimming took 4 bases from V and 4 from J, leaving 14 bases between them. The CDR3 has 15 residues. Per the germline V gene, CDR1 is LNHDA and CDR2 is SQIVND (reference sequence). The CDR3 sequence is CASSNERARYNEQFF. The CDR3 coding sequence is TGTGCCAGTAGTAACGAGCGGGCTCGGTACAATGAGCAGTTCTTC.

The V gene is TRBV7-6, the J gene TRBJ2-7, with 7 bases that match TRBD2. The CDR3 extends over 14 amino acids. V was clipped by 8 bases and J by 1 base; unmatched bases: 8. Germline V gives CDR1 SGHVS, CDR2 FNYEAQ. CDR3 region: CASGEAGRSYEQYF. DNA of the CDR3: TGTGCCAGCGGAGAAGCGGGAAGGTCCTACGAGCAGTACTTC. Filled out from reference TRBV7-6 and TRBJ2-7, the complete variable domain reads GAGVSQSPRYKVTKRGQDVALRCDPISGHVSLYWYRQALGQGPEFLTYFNYEAQQDKSGLPNDRFSAERPEGSISTLTIQRTEQRDSAMYRCASGEAGRSYEQYFGPGTRLTVT.

This sequence joins TRBV20-1 and TRBJ2-5; weak D call: TRBD1 (6 bases). V lost 7 bases to trimming and J lost 5 bases, with 20 bases between them. The CDR3 sequence is 14 residues long. Germline V CDR1 and CDR2: DFQATT, SNEGSKA (reference sequence). The CDR3 here is CSGIITARGETQYF. In DNA form, the CDR3 reads TGCAGTGGCATTATTACTGCAAGGGGGGAGACCCAGTACTTC.

By sample share, this clonotype is medium-sized. The chain recombines TRBV7-9 with TRBJ2-5; 9 positions match TRBD2. V was pared by 0 bases and J by 6 bases, with 14 bases of the junction left unmatched. Germline CDR1 SEHNR, CDR2 FQNEAQ (reference sequence). This CDR3 has 18 amino acids. The CDR3 DNA reads TGTGCCAGCAGCTTAGCTCTAGCGGGGCCCGCCGGGGTGAAGACCCAGTACTTC. Translated: CASSLALAGPAGVKTQYF.

This clonotype was counted ten times or more. DNA for the CDR3: TGTGCCACCTCCGGGGTGGACCAAGAGACCCAGTACTTC. The encoded protein is CATSGVDQETQYF. The V gene is TRBV10-3, the J gene TRBJ2-5, with D perhaps TRBD2 (5 bases). CDR1 ENHRY and CDR2 SYGVKD come from the germline V gene. The CDR3 length is 13 residues. V lost 10 bases, J lost 0 bases, and 12 bases lay in between.

Of note for this clonotype: One end of the junction varies from germline; a read error may be responsible. The chain has TRBV28 and TRBJ2-7; possible D gene TRBD1, 7 bases. This CDR3 spans 14 amino acids. Germline CDR1 reads MDHEN; CDR2 reads SYDVKM. The CDR3 loop reads CATSGGKSSGEQNF. For the CDR3, the DNA is TGTGCCACTTCAGGGGGGAAATCCTCCGGCGAGCAGAACTTC.

The CDR3: CSVEDEKHYGYTF. CDR3 nucleotide sequence: TGCAGCGTTGAGGACGAGAAGCACTATGGCTACACCTTC. V gene TRBV29-1 combines with J gene TRBJ1-2, with D unclear. CDR1 is SQVTM, CDR2 ANQGSEA, per germline. The CDR3 covers 13 residues. Trimming cost V 3 bases and J 3 bases, with 11 bases left between them.

This clonotype was found many times. J is TRBJ2-3 and V is TRBV19; D ambiguous. Germline V gene sequence: CDR1 LNHDA, CDR2 SQIVND (reference sequence). V was pared by 3 bases and J by 2 bases, with 9 bases between. The CDR3 loop spans 14 amino acids. CDR3 in DNA: TGTGCCAGTAGTATTAGTCCCCTCACAGATACGCAGTATTTT. This encodes CASSISPLTDTQYF.

This clonotype has ten or more counts. The chain couples TRBV4-2 to TRBJ2-1, with 7 positions matching TRBD2. The CDR3 is made up of 15 amino acids. From germline, CDR1 is LGHNA and CDR2 YNFKEQ. Germline trimming cut 2 bases from V and 8 bases from J; bases unmatched to any gene: 9. The CDR3 DNA sequence: TGTGCCAGCAGCCAAACCGGGACTAATACGGATGAGCAGTTCTTC. Protein: CASSQTGTNTDEQFF.

This clonotype showed up many times. The genes are TRBV15 and TRBJ2-5, with TRBD1 matching over 11 bases. Germline assignment: CDR1 LNHNV and CDR2 YYDKDF (reference sequence). This CDR3 is built from 14 residues. V gave up 3 bases and J gave up 5 bases; unmatched junction bases: 2. The CDR3 is CATSRDRGRETQYF. The CDR3 DNA reads as TGTGCCACCAGCAGGGACAGGGGGCGGGAGACCCAGTACTTC.

This clonotype was counted at least ten times. V is TRBV6-1 and J is TRBJ1-2; the match to TRBD1 covers 9 bases. The CDR3 is 13 residues long. Germline CDR1 is MNHNS and CDR2 is SASEGT. The junction had 3 bases not matched to a gene; V was cut back by 1 base and J by 9 bases. This chain's CDR3 is CASSEGGQGRYTF. The CDR3 DNA follows: TGTGCCAGCAGTGAAGGGGGACAGGGCCGCTACACCTTC.

Only a few counts were recorded for this clonotype. This may stem from a read error, because a much larger clone lies one nucleotide away. V is TRBV28 and J is TRBJ2-1; maybe TRBD2 (6 bases). Trimming cost V 4 bases and J 6 bases, with 16 bases left between them. CDR3 length: 15 amino acids. CDR1 is MDHEN and CDR2 is SYDVKM in the germline V gene. DNA of the CDR3: TGTGCCAGCAGTTCCACGGGACTGATATGCAATGAGCAGTTCTTC. This translates into CASSSTGLICNEQFF.

This clonotype was seen many times. The J gene is TRBJ1-2, the V gene TRBV10-3; 8 nucleotides match TRBD1. Germline trimming cut 3 bases from V and 7 bases from J; bases unmatched to any gene: 4. Per germline, CDR1 ENHRY and CDR2 SYGVKD. The CDR3 spans 13 residues. The CDR3 region is CAISDYRGSGYTF. The CDR3 nucleotides are TGTGCCATCAGTGACTACAGGGGGTCTGGCTACACCTTC.

This clonotype was counted many times. The chain employs TRBV7-2 and TRBJ2-1; 8 bases match TRBD2. CDR1 and CDR2 from the germline V gene are SGHTA and FQGNSA. V dropped 3 bases and J dropped 3; count of bases not matched to a gene: 13. This CDR3 has 18 residues. The CDR3 nucleotides are TGTGCCAGCAGCTTCCGCGGCGATACTAGCGGATACTACAATGAGCAGTTCTTC. Amino acids: CASSFRGDTSGYYNEQFF.